Below are 26 T cell receptor beta chains sequenced from a single sample in a study of glioma-infiltrating T cells. The iRepertoire nested amplicon-rescue multiplex PCR amplified TCR alpha and beta CDR3s from RNA. TCRdb re-called the multiplex PCR reads with MiXCR, one entry per CDR3 protein. The sample lists about 180,000 distinct CDR3 sequences; under 55% were seen once. Sample: glioma tissue, nonneoplastic brain tissue, or PBMCs (not recorded which). These receptors came from a human donor with low-grade glioma or glioblastoma, undergoing nonglioma brain surgery, or in good health (not recorded which).

About this clonotype: Compared with germline, one end of the junction differs, possibly owing to a read error. The chain recombines TRBV28 with TRBJ2-5; D may be TRBD1 or TRBD2 (5 bases each). Per the germline V gene, CDR1 is MDHEN and CDR2 is SYDVKM. CDR3 length: 14 residues. The CDR3 region is CASSFTGLGETQNF. The CDR3 DNA reads TGTGCCAGCAGTTTTACGGGATTGGGGGAGACCCAGAACTTC.

This clonotype was counted at least ten times. The chain links TRBV4-1 to TRBJ2-3; D uncertain. This CDR3 comprises 15 residues. V lost 3 bases to trimming and J lost 6 bases, with 16 bases between them. Germline V gene lookup returns CDR1 MGHRA and CDR2 YSYEKL. The CDR3 nucleotides read TGCGCCAGCAGCCAGACCGCAACTCCAGTGGATACGCAGTATTTT. The encoded protein is CASSQTATPVDTQYF.

On this clonotype: Because it lacks the conserved phenylalanine or tryptophan at the end, this CDR3 is likely a read error. V usage is TRBV20-1 and J usage is TRBJ2-1, with a possible D match to TRBD2 (5 bases). Trimming removed 5 bases at V and 0 bases at J, with 20 bases between. Germline CDR1 is DFQATT and CDR2 is SNEGSKA (reference sequence). The length of the CDR3 is 17 residues. The CDR3 nucleotides are TGCAGTGCTGAACTGAGTATAGCGCCAAGCTCCTACAATGAGCAGTTCTCA. This sequence encodes CSAELSIAPSSYNEQFS.

This clonotype was seen more than once but under ten times. The rearrangement links TRBV12-3 or TRBV12-4 to TRBJ2-1, with D perhaps assigned TRBD1 or TRBD2 (5 bases each). The CDR3 is 14 residues long. V lost 5 bases and J lost 2, with 10 bases in between. DNA of the CDR3: TGTGCCAGCAGTCCGGGACCGACCTACAATGAGCAGTTCTTC. As protein: CASSPGPTYNEQFF.

Note on this clonotype: A read error may explain this, as a much larger clone is one base away. The gene calls are TRBV25-1 and TRBJ2-5, with a weak D call TRBD1 (5 bases). CDR3 length: 13 residues. From germline, CDR1 is MGHDK and CDR2 SYGVNS. CDR3 protein: CASSGQQKESQYF. Here the CDR3 DNA reads TGTGCCAGCAGTGGACAGCAAAAAGAGAGCCAGTACTTC.

Of note for this clonotype: At one of its ends the junction is not consistent with the germline gene, which may arise from a read error. The rearrangement joins TRBV12-3 or TRBV12-4 to TRBJ1-5; D is uncertain. This CDR3 comprises 12 residues. The CDR3: CASSLPNKPQHF. CDR3 DNA sequence: TGTGCCAGCAGTTTACCCAATAAGCCCCAGCATTTT.

Concerning this clonotype itself: This could be a read error, since a much larger clone is one nucleotide away. CDR3 in DNA: TGTGCCAGCAGATTAGACTGGGAGCTGTTTTTT. Its translation is CASRLDWELFF. This chain links TRBV2 with TRBJ2-2, with D uncertain. The CDR3 runs to 11 residues. Germline-derived CDR1 and CDR2 are SNHLY and FYNNEI. Trimming cost V 6 bases and J 9 bases, with 8 bases left between them.

About this clonotype itself: A read error is likely, as this CDR3 ends without the conserved phenylalanine or tryptophan. The DNA is omitted, as the CDR3 cannot be located on it reliably, and the CDR3 follows TCRdb's listing. V gene TRBV27 combines with J gene TRBJ1-1; the table's TRBD1 call for D was not verified on the DNA. The CDR3 length is 11 residues, termini included. Germline-derived CDR1 and CDR2 are MNHEY and SMNVEV (reference sequence). CDR3 residues: CAGSLSRTGRG.

The chain employs TRBV5-4 and TRBJ1-2, with D possibly matching TRBD1 (5 bases). Germline CDR1 and CDR2: SGHNT and YYREEE (reference sequence). The CDR3 is 14 residues long. Between the trimmed V and J ends, which lost 0 bases and 3 bases, there was a span of 9 bases. The CDR3 bases are TGTGCCAGCAGCTTGGCTGGACAAGACTATGGCTACACCTTC. Encoded protein: CASSLAGQDYGYTF.

This clonotype was counted ten times or more. The J gene is TRBJ1-1, the V gene TRBV28, with a tentative D call TRBD1 (5 bases). This CDR3 is built from 12 residues. CDR1 MDHEN and CDR2 SYDVKM come from the germline V gene. The germline V and J ends were trimmed by 3 bases and 5 bases, with 7 bases remaining between them. The CDR3 here is CASSFGGTEAFF. In DNA form, the CDR3 reads TGTGCCAGCAGTTTTGGGGGGACTGAAGCTTTCTTT.

This clonotype was observed many times. V gene TRBV28 combines with J gene TRBJ1-1; the D is unclear. Trimming took off 3 bases at V and 1 base at J, with 6 bases between the two ends. The CDR3 length is 13 residues. The germline gives CDR1 MDHEN, CDR2 SYDVKM. Here the CDR3 reads CASSFSRNTEAFF. The CDR3 nucleotides read TGTGCCAGCAGTTTTTCCCGGAACACTGAAGCTTTCTTT.

Only a few counts were recorded for this clonotype. The genes are TRBV2 and TRBJ2-1; tentatively, D is TRBD1 (5 bases). Germline CDR1 SNHLY, CDR2 FYNNEI. CDR3 size: 14 residues. With 4 bases removed from V and 2 bases from J, the gap between germline ends came to 9 bases. The DNA of the CDR3 is TGTGCCAGCAGTGCCCCCAGGGCCTACAATGAGCAGTTCTTC. Amino acid sequence: CASSAPRAYNEQFF.

Points on this clonotype: A much larger clonotype is one base distant, so this may be a read error. The chain combines TRBV28 with TRBJ2-7; 8 bases align to TRBD1. J lost 2 bases, V lost 9 bases, and 9 bases had no gene match. Germline assignment: CDR1 MDHEN and CDR2 SYDVKM. The CDR3 consists of 14 residues. CDR3 DNA: TGTGCCAGAAGTGTGGGACAGGTTGCCTACGAGCAGTACTTC. Protein: CARSVGQVAYEQYF. Combining the CDR3 with reference TRBV28 and TRBJ2-7 gives the whole variable domain DVKVTQSSRYLVKRTGEKVFLECVQDMDHENMFWYRQDPGLGLRLIYFSYDVKMKEKGDIPEGYSVSREKKERFSLILESASTNQTSMYLCARSVGQVAYEQYFGPGTRLTVT.

Ten or more counts support this clonotype. The chain joins TRBV20-1 to TRBJ2-7; TRBD1 might be the D (5 bases). Germline V gene data show CDR1 as DFQATT and CDR2 as SNEGSKA (reference sequence). This CDR3 comprises 15 residues. Trimming stripped 3 bases from V and 5 bases from J, with 20 bases between. The DNA for the CDR3 is TGCAGTGCTAGTGGAGACGAAGGGGAAAGACACGAGCAGTACTTC. Its protein product is CSASGDEGERHEQYF.

This clonotype has only a few counts. The V call is TRBV3-1, the J call TRBJ2-1; 10 bases agree with TRBD2. The CDR3 contains 16 residues. V lost 2 bases and J lost 7; bases outside the gene matches: 8. Germline CDR1 and CDR2: LGHDT and YNNKEL (reference sequence). The CDR3 here is CASSQRPGTSANEQFF. As DNA, the CDR3 is TGTGCCAGCAGCCAACGCCCGGGGACTAGCGCGAATGAGCAGTTCTTC.

The chain has TRBV11-3 and TRBJ2-3; the match to TRBD2 covers 9 bases. The CDR3 length is 13 residues. Germline V gene data show CDR1 as SGHNT and CDR2 as YENEEA. Trimming took 8 bases from V and 6 from J; bases not matched to a gene: 6. The CDR3 loop reads CASFIAGADTQYF. CDR3 nucleotides: TGTGCCAGCTTTATAGCGGGAGCTGATACGCAGTATTTT.

This clonotype occurred a few times. This chain connects TRBV28 to TRBJ2-2; D ambiguous. This CDR3 spans 15 amino acids. Germline values: CDR1 MDHEN, CDR2 SYDVKM. Trimming pared 2 bases from V and 4 bases from J, leaving 11 bases between. The CDR3, as DNA: TGTGCCAGCAGTTTAACTTCGGACGGCACCGGGGAGCTGTTTTTT. Amino acids: CASSLTSDGTGELFF.

This clonotype came up a few times. The rearrangement links TRBV19 to TRBJ2-7; 7 positions match TRBD1. The germline V gene has CDR1 LNHDA and CDR2 SQIVND (reference sequence). J was trimmed by 2 bases and V by 7 bases; bases with no gene match: 8. This CDR3 region has 14 residues. CDR3 protein: CASNGRQGPYEQYF. The DNA for the CDR3 is TGTGCCAGTAACGGTAGACAGGGACCCTACGAGCAGTACTTC.

At least ten counts were recorded for this clonotype. In nucleotides, the CDR3 is TGTGCCAGCAGTTTGCCTGGGGAGAATTCACCCCTCCACTTT. It translates to CASSLPGENSPLHF. The chain has TRBV27 and TRBJ1-6; no firm D call. CDR3 length equals 14 residues. The V gene lost 3 bases and the J gene lost 7 bases, with 10 bases spanning the gap. Germline lookup yields CDR1 MNHEY and CDR2 SMNVEV (reference sequence).

Remarks on this clonotype: Being one base from a much bigger clone, this may be a read error. The chain carries TRBV15 and TRBJ2-4; 8 bases map to TRBD2. Germline V gene data show CDR1 as LNHNV and CDR2 as YYDKDF (reference sequence). This CDR3 comprises 16 residues. The CDR3 DNA follows: TGTGCCACCAGAAGAGAGCGCGGGAGGCTTCAAAACATTCAGTACTTC. As protein: CATRRERGRLQNIQYF.

At least ten counts were recorded for this clonotype. The J gene is TRBJ2-7, the V gene TRBV20-1; the D is unclear. Germline lookup yields CDR1 DFQATT and CDR2 SNEGSKA (reference sequence). The CDR3 contains 12 residues. The V end lost 3 bases, the J end lost 5 bases, and 11 bases lay between the germline ends. The CDR3 coding sequence is TGCAGTGCTAGTCCCGACCGCGACGAGCAGTACTTC. Its protein is CSASPDRDEQYF.

This clonotype occurred many times. The chain carries TRBV20-1 and TRBJ2-3, with D maybe TRBD2 (5 bases). Germline CDR1 is DFQATT and CDR2 is SNEGSKA (reference sequence). Trimming pared 0 bases from V and 0 bases from J, leaving 13 bases between. The CDR3 covers 16 residues. CDR3 sequence (DNA): TGCAGTGCTAGAGATGGAAGGCGGGCTAGCACAGATACGCAGTATTTT. Translated, it gives CSARDGRRASTDTQYF.

A word on this clonotype: At one end the junction does not follow the germline gene, possibly because of a read error. The rearrangement links TRBV2 to TRBJ2-2; TRBD2 agrees at 9 bases. The germline gives CDR1 SNHLY, CDR2 FYNNEI. CDR3 length: 15 residues. The CDR3 loop is CASSNSGSDTAELFF. As DNA, the CDR3 is TGTGCCAGCAGCAATAGCGGGAGTGACACCGCGGAGCTGTTTTTT.

About this clonotype: Given a much more abundant clone one base away, this may be a read error. The chain employs TRBV28 and TRBJ1-1; D unclear. CDR1 and CDR2 (germline): MDHEN, SYDVKM. The CDR3 has 11 amino acids. CDR3 nucleotide sequence: TGTGCCAGCAGAGGCCAGATCGAAGCTTTATTT. Amino acid sequence: CASRGQIEALF. The complete variable domain, with remaining parts taken from reference TRBV28 and TRBJ1-1, reads DVKVTQSSRYLVKRTGEKVFLECVQDMDHENMFWYRQDPGLGLRLIYFSYDVKMKEKGDIPEGYSVSREKKERFSLILESASTNQTSMYLCASRGQIEALFGQGTRLTVV.

The chain links TRBV12-3 or TRBV12-4 to TRBJ1-1, with TRBD1 identical over 8 bases. With V trimmed by 4 bases and J by 4 bases, 11 bases remained unmatched. The CDR3 loop spans 16 amino acids. The CDR3 loop reads CASSWGNRDRITEAFF. The CDR3 DNA sequence: TGTGCCAGCAGTTGGGGAAACCGGGACAGGATCACTGAAGCTTTCTTT.

In this sample, this clonotype turned up many times. This chain's CDR3 is CASREAGETYEQYF. In DNA form, the CDR3 reads TGTGCCAGCCGAGAGGCTGGAGAGACCTACGAGCAGTACTTC. J is TRBJ2-7 and V is TRBV28; D not certain. This CDR3 is built from 14 residues. Germline CDR1 MDHEN, CDR2 SYDVKM. V was pared by 8 bases and J by 2 bases, with 16 bases between.